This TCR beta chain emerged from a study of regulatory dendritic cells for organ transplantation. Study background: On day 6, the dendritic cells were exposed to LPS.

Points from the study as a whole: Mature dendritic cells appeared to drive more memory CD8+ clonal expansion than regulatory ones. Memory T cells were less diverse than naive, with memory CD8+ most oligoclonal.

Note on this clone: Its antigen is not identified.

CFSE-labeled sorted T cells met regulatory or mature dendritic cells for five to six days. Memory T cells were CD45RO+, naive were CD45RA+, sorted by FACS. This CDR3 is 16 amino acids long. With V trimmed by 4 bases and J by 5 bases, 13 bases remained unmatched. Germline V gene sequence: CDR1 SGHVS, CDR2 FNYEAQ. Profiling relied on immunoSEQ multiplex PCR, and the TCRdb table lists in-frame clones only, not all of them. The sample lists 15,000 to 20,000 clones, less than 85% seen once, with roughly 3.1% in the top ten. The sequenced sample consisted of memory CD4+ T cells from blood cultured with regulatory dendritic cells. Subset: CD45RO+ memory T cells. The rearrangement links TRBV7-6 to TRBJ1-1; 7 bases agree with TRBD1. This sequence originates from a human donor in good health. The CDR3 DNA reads TGTGCCAGCAGCTCAACCGGGAACGCAGGGGGGACTGAAGCTTTCTTT. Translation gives CASSSTGNAGGTEAFF.